The clone carrying this T cell receptor beta chain was counted ten times or more. This record comes from a study of T cells after yellow fever vaccination. Germline CDR1 is SGHKS and CDR2 is YYEKEE (reference sequence). Trimming cost V 4 bases and J 0 bases, with 17 bases left between them. This CDR3 has 16 amino acids. For TCR, cDNA came from 5'RACE template switching, which added a universal primer site and UMIs. TCRdb reprocessed the 5' RACE reads via MiXCR and lists one record per CDR3 protein. This sample carries 12,000 or so distinct CDR3 sequences, roughly 4.6% of them seen once, and the ten largest clones take 40% to 60%.

The source was PBMCs, either bulk or a sorted T-cell subset (CD4+, CD8+, memory, or dextramer-sorted; not recorded which), collected 45 days after the yellow fever booster vaccination. The chain couples TRBV5-5 to TRBJ2-7; perhaps D is TRBD1 or TRBD2 (6 bases each). The TCR sequence derives from a man aged 25 to 40 who received the YFV17D yellow fever vaccine. The CDR3 reads CASSQSRSGASYEQYF. The DNA of the CDR3 is TGTGCCAGCAGCCAATCACGATCGGGGGCCTCCTACGAGCAGTACTTC.